The clone carrying this T cell receptor beta chain was counted between two and nine times. The antigen is undetermined. The data were taken from a study of cytomegalovirus exposure and HLA in healthy donors. Study-level points and caveats: As was reported, the classifier diagnosed cytomegalovirus status with high specificity and sensitivity. An analysis was carried out later, and it reportedly showed fewer N-insertions in an Asian-associated ancestry cluster than the 666-donor mean.

Primers: 60 Vbeta forward and 13 Jbeta reverse. Produced via immunoSEQ multiplex PCR; TCRdb's table is partial and in-frame only. The table has under 200,000 clones, roughly 85% seen once. The clonotype was recovered from a woman aged 18-29 years in good health and CMV-seronegative. The sample comprised PBMCs.

CDR3 residues: CSVGLQGNTEAFF. The CDR3 nucleotides are TGCAGCGTTGGATTACAGGGCAACACTGAAGCTTTCTTT. V is TRBV29-1 and J is TRBJ1-1, with D maybe TRBD1 (6 bases). V lost 4 bases to trimming and J lost 2 bases, with 11 bases between them. This CDR3 region has 13 residues. In germline, CDR1 is SQVTM, CDR2 ANQGSEA.